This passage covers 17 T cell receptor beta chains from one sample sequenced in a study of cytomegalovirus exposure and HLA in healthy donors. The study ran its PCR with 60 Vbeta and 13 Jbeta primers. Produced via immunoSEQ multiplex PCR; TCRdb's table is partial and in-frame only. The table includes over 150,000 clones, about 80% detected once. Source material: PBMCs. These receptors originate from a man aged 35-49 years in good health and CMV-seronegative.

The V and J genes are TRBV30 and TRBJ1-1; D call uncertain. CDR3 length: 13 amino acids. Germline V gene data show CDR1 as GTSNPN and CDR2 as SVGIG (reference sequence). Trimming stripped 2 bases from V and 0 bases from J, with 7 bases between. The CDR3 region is CAWSPDMNTEAFF. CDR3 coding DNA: TGTGCCTGGAGTCCCGACATGAACACTGAAGCTTTCTTT.

CDR3 DNA: TGTGCCAGCAGCCCGAACATCAATCAGCCCCAGCATTTT. Residues: CASSPNINQPQHF. This chain connects TRBV7-2 to TRBJ1-5; D gene uncertain. Germline CDR1 is SGHTA and CDR2 is FQGNSA. The V gene lost 5 bases and the J gene lost 3 bases, with 8 bases spanning the gap. The CDR3 covers 13 residues.

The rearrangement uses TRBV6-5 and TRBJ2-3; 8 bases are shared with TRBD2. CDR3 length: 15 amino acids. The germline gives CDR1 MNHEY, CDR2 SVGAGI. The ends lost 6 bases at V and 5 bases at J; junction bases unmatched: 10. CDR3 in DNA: TGTGCCAGCAGCCGCGGGGGGAGGGGCGGAGATACGCAGTATTTT. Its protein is CASSRGGRGGDTQYF.

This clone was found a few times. CDR3 nucleotides: TGCGCCAGCAGCTTGGGGGGCCGGGCTGAGCAGTACTTC. Translation: CASSLGGRAEQYF. The chain couples TRBV5-1 to TRBJ2-7; weak D call: TRBD1 (5 bases). The CDR3 is 13 residues long. Trimming took 0 bases from V and 7 from J, leaving 11 bases between them. In germline, CDR1 is SGHRS, CDR2 YFSETQ.

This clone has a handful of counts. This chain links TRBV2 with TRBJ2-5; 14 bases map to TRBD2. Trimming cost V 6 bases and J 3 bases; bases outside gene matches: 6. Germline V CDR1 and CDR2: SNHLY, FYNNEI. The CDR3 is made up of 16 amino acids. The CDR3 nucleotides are TGTGCCAGCAGCAGACTAGCGGGAGGGCCAGAAGAGACCCAGTACTTC. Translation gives CASSRLAGGPEETQYF.

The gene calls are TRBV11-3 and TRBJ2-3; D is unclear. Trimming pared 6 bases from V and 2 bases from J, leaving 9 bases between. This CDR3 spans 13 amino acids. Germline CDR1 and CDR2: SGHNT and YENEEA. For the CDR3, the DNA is TGTGCCAGCAGGACATTTACCACAGATACGCAGTATTTT. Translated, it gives CASRTFTTDTQYF.

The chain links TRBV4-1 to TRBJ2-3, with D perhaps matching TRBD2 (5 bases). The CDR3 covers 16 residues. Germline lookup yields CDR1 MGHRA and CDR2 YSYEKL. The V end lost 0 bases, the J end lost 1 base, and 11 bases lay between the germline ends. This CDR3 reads CASSQDSSGRTDTQYF. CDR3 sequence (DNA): TGCGCCAGCAGCCAAGATTCAAGCGGTCGCACAGATACGCAGTATTTT.

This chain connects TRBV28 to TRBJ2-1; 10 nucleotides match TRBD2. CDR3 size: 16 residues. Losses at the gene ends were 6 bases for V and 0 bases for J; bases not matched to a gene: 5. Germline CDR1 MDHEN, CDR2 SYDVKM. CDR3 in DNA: TGTGCCAGCAGCGTCCTAGCGGGAGCCTCCTACAATGAGCAGTTCTTC. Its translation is CASSVLAGASYNEQFF.

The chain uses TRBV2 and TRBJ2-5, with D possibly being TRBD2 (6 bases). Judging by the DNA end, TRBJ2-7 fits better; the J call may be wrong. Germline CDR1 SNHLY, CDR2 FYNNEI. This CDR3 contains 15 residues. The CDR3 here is CASSQEGPGTYEQYF. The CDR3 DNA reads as TGTGCCAGCAGTCAGGAGGGCCCTGGGACCTACGAGCAGTACTTC.

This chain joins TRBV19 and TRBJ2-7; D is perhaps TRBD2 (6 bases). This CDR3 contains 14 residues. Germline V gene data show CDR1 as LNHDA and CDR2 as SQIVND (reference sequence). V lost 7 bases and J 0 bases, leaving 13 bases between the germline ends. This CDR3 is CASTGTFSSYEQYF. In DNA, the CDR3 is TGTGCCAGTACCGGGACTTTCAGCTCCTACGAGCAGTACTTC.

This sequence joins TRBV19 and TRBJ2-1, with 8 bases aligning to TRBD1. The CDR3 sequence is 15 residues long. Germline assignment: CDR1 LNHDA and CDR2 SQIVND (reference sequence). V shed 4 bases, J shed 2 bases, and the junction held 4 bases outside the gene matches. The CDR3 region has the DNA TGTGCCAGTAGTACAACACAGGGGGCCTACAATGAGCAGTTCTTC. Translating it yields CASSTTQGAYNEQFF. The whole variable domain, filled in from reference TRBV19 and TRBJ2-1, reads DGGITQSPKYLFRKEGQNVTLSCEQNLNHDAMYWYRQDPGQGLRLIYYSQIVNDFQKGDIAEGYSVSREKKESFPLTVTSAQKNPTAFYLCASSTTQGAYNEQFFGPGTRLTVL.

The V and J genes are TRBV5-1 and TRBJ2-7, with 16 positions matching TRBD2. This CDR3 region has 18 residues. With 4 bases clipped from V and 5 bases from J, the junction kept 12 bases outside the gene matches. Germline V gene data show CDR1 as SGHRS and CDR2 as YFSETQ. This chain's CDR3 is CASSPEGLAGGFIHEQYF. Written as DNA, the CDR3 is TGCGCCAGCAGCCCGGAGGGACTAGCGGGAGGGTTTATCCACGAGCAGTACTTC.

CDR3 sequence (DNA): TGTGCCAGCAGCGTAGAACTAGCGGGAGTGGATACGCAGTATTTT. Its translation is CASSVELAGVDTQYF. The chain is built from TRBV9 and TRBJ2-3, with 11 bases that match TRBD2. CDR1 and CDR2 (germline): SGDLS, YYNGEE. CDR3 length: 15 residues. The junction had 3 bases not matched to a gene; V was cut back by 0 bases and J by 6 bases.

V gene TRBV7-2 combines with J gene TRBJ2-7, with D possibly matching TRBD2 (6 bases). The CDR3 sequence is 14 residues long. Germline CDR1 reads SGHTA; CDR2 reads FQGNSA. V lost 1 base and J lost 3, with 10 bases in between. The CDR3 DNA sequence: TGTGCCAGCAGCTTAGGTCGGGGGATCTACGAGCAGTACTTC. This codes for CASSLGRGIYEQYF.

The CDR3 DNA is TGTGCCAGCAGGTCGGGACTAGCGGACCTCAGCGAGCAGTTCTTC. This gives the protein CASRSGLADLSEQFF. The rearrangement uses TRBV6-5 and TRBJ2-1; 11 nucleotides agree with TRBD2. Unmatched junction bases numbered 11, after V lost 6 bases and J lost 10 bases. The CDR3 contains 15 residues. Germline lookup yields CDR1 MNHEY and CDR2 SVGAGI.

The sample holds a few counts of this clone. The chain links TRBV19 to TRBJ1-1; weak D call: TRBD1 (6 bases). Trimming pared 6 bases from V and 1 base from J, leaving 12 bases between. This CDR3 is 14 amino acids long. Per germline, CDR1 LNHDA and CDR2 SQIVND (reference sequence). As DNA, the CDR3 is TGTGCCAGTAGCGAGGGACACACGAACACTGAAGCTTTCTTT. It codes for CASSEGHTNTEAFF.

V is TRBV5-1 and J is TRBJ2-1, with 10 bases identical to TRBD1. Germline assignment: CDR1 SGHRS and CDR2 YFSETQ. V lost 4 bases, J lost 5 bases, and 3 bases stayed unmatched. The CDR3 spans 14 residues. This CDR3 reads CASSRGQGDNEQFF. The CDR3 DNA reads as TGCGCCAGCAGCCGCGGACAGGGGGACAATGAGCAGTTCTTC.